Shown below are 10 T cell receptor beta chains from a single sample sequenced in a study of post-analysis software for immune sequencing data. Study findings and constraints: Compared with controls, patients had more of 4 to 6 TRBV segments, including TRBV5-6, TRBV5-1 and TRBV20-1.

Libraries were made from TCR beta cDNA, and they carried unique molecular identifiers. From the PCR reads, TCRdb called clonotypes with MiXCR, one entry per CDR3 protein. Here the sample spans about 150,000 distinct CDR3 sequences, about 32% being singletons. No antigens are known for them. Sequencing was done on a sample of blood. All receptors come from a girl under 18 with multiple sclerosis.

The chain joins TRBV7-9 to TRBJ2-5, with unresolved D. Germline assignment: CDR1 SEHNR and CDR2 FQNEAQ (reference sequence). The CDR3 is made up of 14 amino acids. Deletions cut 3 bases from V and 2 bases from J, with 10 bases between. CDR3 nucleotide sequence: TGTGCCAGCAGCTTGGGCAGCCCACAAGAGACCCAGTACTTC. This encodes CASSLGSPQETQYF.

This chain joins TRBV6-2 or TRBV6-3 and TRBJ2-1, with D tentatively TRBD1 (6 bases). The CDR3 sequence is 16 residues long. The V end lost 0 bases, the J end lost 7 bases, and 16 bases lay between the germline ends. Per germline, CDR1 MNHEY and CDR2 SVGEGT. CDR3 bases: TGTGCCAGCAGTTACTCTGCAGGGGCGAAGTTTAATGAGCAGTTCTTC. It specifies CASSYSAGAKFNEQFF.

This clonotype is deemed medium-sized (0.01 to 0.1%). The CDR3, as DNA: TGCAGTGCCACCACTAGCTCAGGCGTTTCAGATACGCAGTATTTT. Amino acid sequence: CSATTSSGVSDTQYF. The V call is TRBV20-1, the J call TRBJ2-3; tentatively, D is TRBD2 (6 bases). CDR3 length equals 15 residues. The germline V gene encodes CDR1 DFQATT and CDR2 SNEGSKA (reference sequence). V dropped 6 bases and J dropped 4 bases, with 20 bases sitting between them.

V is TRBV19 and J is TRBJ2-1, with D possibly being TRBD1 (5 bases). In germline, CDR1 is LNHDA, CDR2 SQIVND (reference sequence). The CDR3 has 11 residues. The V end was cut by 3 bases, the J end by 14 bases, with 11 bases between. CDR3 in amino acids: CASSIQGSKFF. The CDR3 nucleotides are TGTGCCAGTAGTATCCAGGGCTCGAAGTTCTTC.

Comment on this clonotype: With a much larger clone just one base away, this may be a read error. The chain employs TRBV5-4 and TRBJ2-1, with 12 nucleotides matching TRBD2. CDR3 size: 18 residues. CDR1 is SGHNT and CDR2 is YYREEE in the germline V gene (reference sequence). CDR3 sequence (DNA): TGTGCCAGCAGCCCTGGGACTAGCGGGTCCGCCACCTACAATAAGCAGTTCTTC. It encodes CASSPGTSGSATYNKQFF.

This clonotype has a handful of counts. J is TRBJ1-4 and V is TRBV5-1, with TRBD1 matching over 7 bases. J lost 2 bases, V lost 2 bases, and 3 bases had no gene match. Per germline, CDR1 SGHRS and CDR2 YFSETQ. This CDR3 is 15 amino acids long. CDR3 loop: CASSFTGATNEKLFF. The CDR3 DNA reads TGCGCCAGCAGCTTTACAGGGGCGACTAATGAAAAACTGTTTTTT.

In its sample, this clonotype was seen many times. J is TRBJ2-5 and V is TRBV5-5, with D tentatively TRBD2 (7 bases). Germline CDR1 reads SGHKS; CDR2 reads YYEKEE (reference sequence). The germline V and J ends were trimmed by 1 base and 4 bases, with 8 bases remaining between them. There are 13 residues in the CDR3. In DNA form, the CDR3 reads TGTGCCAGCAGCTTGAGGGGGGGAGAGACCCAGTACTTC. Protein product: CASSLRGGETQYF.

This clonotype has only a few counts. CDR3 in amino acids: CASSWGPRADTQYF. CDR3 nucleotides: TGTGCCAGCAGTTGGGGACCGAGAGCAGATACGCAGTATTTT. The V gene is TRBV12-3 or TRBV12-4, the J gene TRBJ2-3; tentatively, D is TRBD1 or TRBD2 (5 bases each). The CDR3 runs to 14 residues. V lost 4 bases, J lost 4 bases, and 12 bases lay in between.

The J gene is TRBJ2-1, the V gene TRBV18; a weak D match, TRBD1 (5 bases). Germline V gives CDR1 KGHSH, CDR2 LQKENI. V dropped 2 bases and J dropped 2 bases, with 7 bases sitting between them. This CDR3 spans 14 amino acids. As DNA, the CDR3 is TGTGCCAGCTCACCAATGGACACCTACAATGAGCAGTTCTTC. This codes for CASSPMDTYNEQFF.

Many counts were recorded for this clonotype. The chain carries TRBV7-2 and TRBJ1-5; D is unclear. Germline values: CDR1 SGHTA, CDR2 FQGNSA. Trimming removed 4 bases at V and 5 bases at J, with 9 bases between. The CDR3 sequence is 13 residues long. The chain's CDR3 is CASSSAPDQPQHF. The CDR3 DNA is TGTGCCAGCAGCTCGGCCCCGGATCAGCCCCAGCATTTT.